This T cell receptor beta chain was recovered during a study of T cells after yellow fever vaccination. Study background: SMART-Seq v4 Ultra Low Input prepared the low-cell-number fractions.

V gave up 6 bases and J gave up 0 bases; unmatched junction bases: 6. Germline CDR1 SQVTM, CDR2 ANQGSEA. There are 14 residues in the CDR3. MiXCR was run by TCRdb on the 5' RACE reads, yielding one entry per CDR3 protein. The repertoire has 300,000 to 450,000 distinct CDR3 sequences, roughly 8.6% of them found once; the top ten carry roughly 18%. This clonotype has at least ten counts. Its antigen is still unknown. General observations from the study: Abundant clonotypes (contaminants from the bulk population) could be present in FACS-sorted repertoires.

The gene calls are TRBV29-1 and TRBJ1-1, with 8 bases matching TRBD1. The sample here was PBMCs, taken about 49 days after the first yellow fever vaccination. The source is a man between 18 and 29 years old who received the YFV17D yellow fever vaccine. The CDR3 region has the DNA TGCAGCGTCTGGACAGGGTGGATGAACACTGAAGCTTTCTTT. Translation gives CSVWTGWMNTEAFF.